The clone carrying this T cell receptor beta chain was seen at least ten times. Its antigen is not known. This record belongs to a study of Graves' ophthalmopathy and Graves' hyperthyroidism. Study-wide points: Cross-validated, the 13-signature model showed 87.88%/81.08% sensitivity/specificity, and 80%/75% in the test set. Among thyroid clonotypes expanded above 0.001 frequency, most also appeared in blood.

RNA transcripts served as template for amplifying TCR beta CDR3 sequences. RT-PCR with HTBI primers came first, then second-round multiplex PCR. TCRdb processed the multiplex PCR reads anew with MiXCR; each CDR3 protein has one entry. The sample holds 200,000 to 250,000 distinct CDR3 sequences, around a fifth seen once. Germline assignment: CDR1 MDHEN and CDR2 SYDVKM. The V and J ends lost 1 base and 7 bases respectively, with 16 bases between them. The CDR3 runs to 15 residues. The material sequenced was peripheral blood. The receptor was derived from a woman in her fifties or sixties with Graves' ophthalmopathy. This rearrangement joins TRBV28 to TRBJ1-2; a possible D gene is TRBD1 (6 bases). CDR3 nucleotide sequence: TGTGCCAGCAGTTTATCCGACAGGACAAAGGGTGGCTACACCTTC. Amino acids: CASSLSDRTKGGYTF.